One and the same sample provided the 27 T cell receptor beta chains below, sequenced in a study of cytomegalovirus exposure and HLA in healthy donors. Method: immunoSEQ multiplex PCR; TCRdb's copy keeps in-frame clones and lacks some. The sample includes tens of thousands of clones, approximately 93% of them seen just once. What was sequenced was PBMCs. The receptor source for this set is a woman under 30 in good health and CMV-seronegative.

V usage is TRBV15 and J usage is TRBJ2-5; D is undetermined. The CDR3 covers 14 residues. The germline V gene has CDR1 LNHNV and CDR2 YYDKDF (reference sequence). The V and J ends lost 7 bases and 2 bases respectively, with 14 bases between them. The CDR3: CATTETRLQETQYF. The DNA for the CDR3 is TGTGCCACCACCGAAACCAGGTTACAAGAGACCCAGTACTTC.

The V gene is TRBV5-6, the J gene TRBJ1-2; D possibly corresponds to TRBD1 (5 bases). CDR1 and CDR2 from the germline V gene are SGHDT and YYEEEE. The CDR3 length is 14 residues. Trimming shortened V by 2 bases and J by 1 base, and 9 bases separated the two germline ends. In DNA, the CDR3 is TGTGCCAGCAGCTTTAACAGGCGTAACTATGGCTACACCTTC. It codes for CASSFNRRNYGYTF.

This sequence joins TRBV5-5 and TRBJ2-1; D not certain. This CDR3 has 14 residues. Germline V gene data show CDR1 as SGHKS and CDR2 as YYEKEE (reference sequence). The V and J ends lost 3 bases and 4 bases respectively, with 11 bases between them. The CDR3 sequence is CASSSLTSYNEQFF. In nucleotides, the CDR3 is TGTGCCAGCAGCTCCCTGACTTCTTACAATGAGCAGTTCTTC.

The chain couples TRBV7-2 to TRBJ2-1; 7 bases agree with TRBD2. Per germline, CDR1 SGHTA and CDR2 FQGNSA. Trimming at V came to 3 bases and at J to 8 bases, leaving 1 base not matched to a gene. The CDR3 spans 12 residues. The DNA for the CDR3 is TGTGCCAGCAGCTTCGGGGGGTATGAGCAGTTCTTC. This codes for CASSFGGYEQFF.

This rearrangement joins TRBV11-2 to TRBJ2-1; weak D call: TRBD2 (6 bases). V shed 6 bases and J shed 10 bases, with 22 bases lying between them. Germline V gives CDR1 SGHAT, CDR2 FQNNGV. The CDR3 totals 15 residues. The CDR3: CASRRWGGISTEQFF. The CDR3 coding sequence is TGTGCCAGCAGGCGCTGGGGCGGGATTTCTACCGAGCAGTTCTTC.

This clone was detected only a few times. The J gene is TRBJ1-1, the V gene TRBV7-7; no definite D call. The germline CDR1 and CDR2 sequences are SSHAT and FNYEAQ (reference sequence). This CDR3 has 13 amino acids. V was pared by 1 base and J by 5 bases, with 8 bases between. The CDR3 loop is CASSLGLGTEAFF. DNA of the CDR3: TGTGCCAGCAGCTTAGGGCTAGGTACTGAAGCTTTCTTT.

The chain combines TRBV15 with TRBJ2-2, with 7 bases identical to TRBD1. There are 14 residues in the CDR3. Germline values: CDR1 LNHNV, CDR2 YYDKDF (reference sequence). The V segment lost 1 base and the J segment 7 bases; nucleotides outside the gene matches: 3. CDR3 DNA: TGTGCCACCAGCAGAGTCGCAGGGGGCGGGGAGCTGTTTTTT. This encodes CATSRVAGGGELFF.

The chain is built from TRBV4-3 and TRBJ2-3, with 8 positions matching TRBD2. This CDR3 has 15 amino acids. Trimming at V came to 8 bases and at J to 0 bases, leaving 7 bases not matched to a gene. Per germline, CDR1 LGHNA and CDR2 YSLEER. CDR3 coding DNA: TGCGCCAGCGGGCGGGAGGCGTCTAGCACAGATACGCAGTATTTT. This gives the protein CASGREASSTDTQYF.

The V gene is TRBV9, the J gene TRBJ2-2, with 7 nucleotides matching TRBD2. The CDR3 contains 15 residues. The germline gives CDR1 SGDLS, CDR2 YYNGEE. Trimming removed 7 bases from V and 4 bases from J; junction bases left unmatched: 10. Here the CDR3 reads CASGEPSGRTGELFF. The CDR3 DNA reads TGTGCCAGCGGCGAACCTAGCGGTCGCACCGGGGAGCTGTTTTTT.

V is TRBV5-1 and J is TRBJ2-3; 12 bases map to TRBD2. Trimming removed 0 bases from V and 6 bases from J; junction bases left unmatched: 5. This CDR3 is built from 16 residues. Germline V gives CDR1 SGHRS, CDR2 YFSETQ. The DNA for the CDR3 is TGCGCCAGCAGCTTGGACGCTAGCGGGGGGGTGGATACGCAGTATTTT. Protein: CASSLDASGGVDTQYF. Variable domain in full (rest from reference TRBV5-1 and TRBJ2-3): KAGVTQTPRYLIKTRGQQVTLSCSPISGHRSVSWYQQTPGQGLQFLFEYFSETQRNKGNFPGRFSGRQFSNSRSEMNVSTLELGDSALYLCASSLDASGGVDTQYFGPGTRLTVL.

The chain couples TRBV27 to TRBJ1-2, with 8 bases identical to TRBD1. CDR1 and CDR2 (germline): MNHEY, SMNVEV (reference sequence). Trimming at V came to 3 bases and at J to 7 bases, leaving 10 bases not matched to a gene. There are 15 residues in the CDR3. The CDR3 loop is CASSLQQTGDGGYTF. CDR3 nucleotide sequence: TGTGCCAGCAGTTTGCAACAGACAGGGGACGGTGGCTACACCTTC.

The chain carries TRBV7-8 and TRBJ2-3; TRBD2 might be the D (5 bases). Per germline, CDR1 SGHVS and CDR2 FQNEAQ. This CDR3 has 15 amino acids. Trimming cost V 6 bases and J 1 base, with 14 bases left between them. Here the CDR3 DNA reads TGTGCCAGCAGATTCGACCTTAGCGGCACAGATACGCAGTATTTT. This sequence encodes CASRFDLSGTDTQYF.

The CDR3 reads CASSLDRGGYNEQFF. The DNA for the CDR3 is TGTGCCAGCAGCTTGGATCGCGGGGGTTACAATGAGCAGTTCTTC. The chain links TRBV5-4 to TRBJ2-1; 7 bases match TRBD2. J lost 4 bases, V lost 0 bases, and 4 bases had no gene match. CDR1 is SGHNT and CDR2 is YYREEE in the germline V gene (reference sequence). The CDR3 totals 15 residues.

The genes are TRBV5-1 and TRBJ1-4, with 11 bases fitting TRBD1. The CDR3 length is 16 residues. CDR1 is SGHRS, CDR2 YFSETQ, per germline. J was trimmed by 5 bases and V by 0 bases; bases with no gene match: 3. As DNA, the CDR3 is TGCGCCAGCAGCTTGGCCGGGACAGGGGGGAATGAAAAACTGTTTTTT. Translating gives CASSLAGTGGNEKLFF.

The chain has TRBV11-2 and TRBJ2-7, with TRBD2 matching 8 bases. The CDR3 is 13 residues long. Germline values: CDR1 SGHAT, CDR2 FQNNGV. The V gene end was trimmed by 5 bases and the J gene end by 4 bases; junction bases not matched to a gene: 4. The CDR3 nucleotides read TGTGCCAGCAGCCCGGGGACTAGATACGAGCAGTACTTC. It translates to CASSPGTRYEQYF.

The V gene is TRBV13, the J gene TRBJ2-5; TRBD1 might be the D (5 bases). V lost 0 bases, J lost 5 bases, and 13 bases lay in between. This CDR3 region has 15 residues. The germline CDR1 and CDR2 sequences are PRHDT and FYEKMQ (reference sequence). CDR3 in DNA: TGTGCCAGCAGCTTAGGATCGACAGTAGGGGAGACCCAGTACTTC. Protein sequence: CASSLGSTVGETQYF. The full variable domain, in which reference TRBV13 and TRBJ2-5 provide the parts outside the CDR3, is AAGVIQSPRHLIKEKRETATLKCYPIPRHDTVYWYQQGPGQDPQFLISFYEKMQSDKGSIPDRFSAQQFSDYHSELNMSSLELGDSALYFCASSLGSTVGETQYFGPGTRLLVL.

J is TRBJ1-2 and V is TRBV28; 10 bases are a match to TRBD1. CDR3 length: 13 amino acids. Trimming cost V 6 bases and J 6 bases; bases outside gene matches: 4. CDR1 MDHEN and CDR2 SYDVKM come from the germline V gene. The CDR3 DNA reads as TGTGCCAGCAGGTCGACAGGGGGCCATGGCTACACCTTC. Amino acids: CASRSTGGHGYTF.

The CDR3 DNA sequence: TGTGCCAGCAGTTACTCGATCGGGATGAACACTGAAGCTTTCTTT. This sequence encodes CASSYSIGMNTEAFF. V is TRBV6-5 and J is TRBJ1-1; no definite D call. Germline V lookup: CDR1 MNHEY, CDR2 SVGAGI. The CDR3 is 15 amino acids. Trimming stripped 0 bases from V and 0 bases from J, with 8 bases between.

V is TRBV14 and J is TRBJ2-5; a weak D match, TRBD1 (5 bases). This CDR3 is built from 14 residues. V shed 4 bases and J shed 4 bases, with 13 bases lying between them. Germline V gene lookup returns CDR1 SGHDN and CDR2 FVKESK. CDR3 nucleotide sequence: TGTGCCAGCAGCCGTCAGGGATGGTTAGAGACCCAGTACTTC. This codes for CASSRQGWLETQYF.

This clone turned up a few times. The chain carries TRBV5-1 and TRBJ2-2, with D possibly matching TRBD1 (5 bases). Trimming removed 9 bases from V and 5 bases from J, with 20 bases in between. Germline values: CDR1 SGHRS, CDR2 YFSETQ. This CDR3 is 15 amino acids long. Here the CDR3 DNA reads TGCGCCACCTCCCTTCAGCCTAAGGGGACCGGGGAGCTGTTTTTT. The encoded protein is CATSLQPKGTGELFF. The variable domain in full, completed from reference TRBV5-1 and TRBJ2-2, reads KAGVTQTPRYLIKTRGQQVTLSCSPISGHRSVSWYQQTPGQGLQFLFEYFSETQRNKGNFPGRFSGRQFSNSRSEMNVSTLELGDSALYLCATSLQPKGTGELFFGEGSRLTVL.

The chain combines TRBV15 with TRBJ2-7; unclear D gene. The length of the CDR3 is 13 residues. In germline, CDR1 is LNHNV, CDR2 YYDKDF (reference sequence). Trimming took off 3 bases at V and 7 bases at J, with 13 bases between the two ends. CDR3 bases: TGTGCCACCAGCAGGGAGCCCGACGGAGAGCAGTACGTC. The encoded protein is CATSREPDGEQYV.

V is TRBV7-2 and J is TRBJ2-1; 10 bases line up with TRBD2. In germline, CDR1 is SGHTA, CDR2 FQGNSA. The CDR3 runs 15 residues. V was clipped by 5 bases and J by 4 bases; unmatched bases: 5. CDR3 nucleotide sequence: TGTGCCAGCAGCCCATCTAGCGGGAGTTACAATGAGCAGTTCTTC. It yields the protein CASSPSSGSYNEQFF.

The chain recombines TRBV29-1 with TRBJ1-1, with a possible D match to TRBD1 (6 bases). Germline assignment: CDR1 SQVTM and CDR2 ANQGSEA. Trimming pared 7 bases from V and 1 base from J, leaving 13 bases between. There are 13 residues in the CDR3. In DNA form, the CDR3 reads TGCAGCGGAGTAGGGGGGGGGAACACTGAAGCTTTCTTT. This codes for CSGVGGGNTEAFF.

The CDR3 region is CASSLPSGGAYATGELFF. The CDR3 DNA is TGTGCCAGCAGCTTACCAAGCGGGGGGGCATATGCCACCGGGGAGCTGTTTTTT. The chain recombines TRBV7-9 with TRBJ2-2; the match to TRBD2 covers 10 bases. The germline CDR1 and CDR2 sequences are SEHNR and FQNEAQ (reference sequence). The J segment lost 4 bases and the V segment lost 2 bases, leaving 10 bases of the junction unmatched. There are 18 residues in the CDR3.

This chain connects TRBV6-6 to TRBJ1-3; D is perhaps TRBD1 (5 bases). The germline V gene encodes CDR1 MNHNY and CDR2 SVGAGI (reference sequence). V was pared by 7 bases and J by 2 bases, with 9 bases between. The length of the CDR3 is 13 residues. CDR3 nucleotide sequence: TGTGCCAGCACATGGGGCGCTGGAAACACCATATATTTT. This encodes CASTWGAGNTIYF.

V gene TRBV19 combines with J gene TRBJ2-5; maybe TRBD2 (5 bases). CDR1 LNHDA and CDR2 SQIVND come from the germline V gene (reference sequence). V was pared by 3 bases and J by 2 bases, with 7 bases between. CDR3 length: 13 amino acids. The CDR3 spells CASSIQRQETQYF. DNA of the CDR3: TGTGCCAGTAGTATCCAGCGGCAAGAGACCCAGTACTTC.

The J gene is TRBJ1-2, the V gene TRBV19, with unresolved D. Germline V CDR1 and CDR2: LNHDA, SQIVND (reference sequence). V was clipped by 8 bases and J by 8 bases, with 9 bases between them. The CDR3 sequence is 10 residues long. This chain's CDR3 is CASSNGGYTF. In DNA form, the CDR3 reads TGTGCCAGTTCGAACGGGGGCTACACCTTC.